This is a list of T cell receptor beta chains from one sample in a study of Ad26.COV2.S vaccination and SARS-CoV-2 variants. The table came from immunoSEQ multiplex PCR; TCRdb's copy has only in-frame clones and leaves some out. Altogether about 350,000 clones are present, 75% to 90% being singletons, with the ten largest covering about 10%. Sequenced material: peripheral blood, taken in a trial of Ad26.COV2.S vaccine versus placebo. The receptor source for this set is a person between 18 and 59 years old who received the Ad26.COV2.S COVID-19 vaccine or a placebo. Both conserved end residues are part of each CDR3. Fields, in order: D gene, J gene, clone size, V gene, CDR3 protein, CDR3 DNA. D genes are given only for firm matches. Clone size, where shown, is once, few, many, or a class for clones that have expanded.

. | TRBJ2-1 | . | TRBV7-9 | CASSLVRGPYNEQFF | TGTGCCAGCAGCTTAGTAAGGGGCCCCTACAATGAGCAGTTCTTC
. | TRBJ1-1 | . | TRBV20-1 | CSARAITEAFF | TGCAGTGCTAGAGCCATAACTGAAGCTTTCTTT
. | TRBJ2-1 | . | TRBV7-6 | CASSLNEDYSYNEQFF | TGTGCCAGCAGCCTAAACGAGGACTACTCCTACAATGAGCAGTTCTTC
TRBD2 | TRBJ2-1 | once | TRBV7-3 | CASSPRLAGNNEQFF | TGTGCCAGCAGCCCTAGACTAGCGGGAAACAATGAGCAGTTCTTC
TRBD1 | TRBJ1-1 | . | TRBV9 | CASSVGSGQLMNTEAFF | TGTGCCAGCAGCGTAGGTTCGGGACAGTTAATGAACACTGAAGCTTTCTTT
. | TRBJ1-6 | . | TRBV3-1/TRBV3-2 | CASSQVKGSPLHF | TGTGCCAGCAGCCAAGTCAAGGGTTCACCCCTCCACTTT
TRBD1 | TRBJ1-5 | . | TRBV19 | CASSIGRGTGGLSSNQPQHF | TGTGCCAGTAGTATTGGCCGGGGCACAGGGGGTCTCAGTAGCAATCAGCCCCAGCATTTT
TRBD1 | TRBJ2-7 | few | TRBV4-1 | CASSHPGQGKRNYEQYF | TGCGCCAGCAGCCATCCGGGACAGGGTAAGAGAAACTACGAGCAGTACTTC
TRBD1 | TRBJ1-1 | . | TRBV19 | CASSVHRGTTEAFF | TGTGCCAGTAGTGTACACAGGGGAACAACTGAAGCTTTCTTT
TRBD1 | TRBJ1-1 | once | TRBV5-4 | CASSLAGGYTEAFF | TGTGCCAGCAGCTTGGCAGGGGGCTACACTGAAGCTTTCTTT
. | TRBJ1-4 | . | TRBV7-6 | CASSLQGPNEKLFF | TGTGCCAGCAGCTTACAGGGGCCTAATGAAAAACTGTTTTTT
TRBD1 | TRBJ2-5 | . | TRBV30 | CAWSVHWDRGRETQYF | TGTGCCTGGAGTGTGCATTGGGACAGGGGGCGGGAAACCCAGTACTTC
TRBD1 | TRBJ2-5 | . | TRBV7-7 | CASSPHGTGGQETQYF | TGTGCTAGCAGCCCCCATGGGACAGGGGGACAAGAGACCCAGTACTTC
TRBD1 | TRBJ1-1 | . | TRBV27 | CASSFLRIRDRGPEAFF | TGTGCCAGCAGTTTCCTAAGAATACGGGACAGAGGACCTGAAGCTTTCTTT
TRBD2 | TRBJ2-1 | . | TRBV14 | CASSQEVGRGAHNEQFF | TGTGCCAGCAGCCAAGAAGTTGGGCGGGGGGCCCACAATGAGCAGTTCTTC
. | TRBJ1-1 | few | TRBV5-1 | CASGAAADMNTEAFF | TGCGCCAGCGGGGCGGCAGCGGACATGAACACTGAAGCTTTCTTT